This T cell receptor (beta chain) was sequenced in a study of identical twins' blood T cells. TCRdb passed the 5' RACE reads through MiXCR, listing each CDR3 protein once. The table includes a few hundred thousand distinct CDR3 sequences, over 25% detected once. The CDR3 extends over 13 amino acids. Germline values: CDR1 DFQATT, CDR2 SNEGSKA (reference sequence). Trimming pared 3 bases from V and 8 bases from J, leaving 11 bases between. This receptor was taken from a woman aged 18 to 55 in good health. This sequence joins TRBV20-1 and TRBJ1-6; D perhaps matches TRBD1 (5 bases). The sequenced sample consisted of PBMCs. The CDR3 spells CSASEGPHSPLHF. CDR3 bases: TGCAGTGCTAGTGAGGGGCCACATTCACCCCTCCACTTT.